This T cell receptor (beta chain) comes out of a study of blood T cell repertoires in COVID-19. Study overall: Samples of COVID-19 (acute and convalescent) were obtained from the United States, Italy and Spain. The analysed material was cDNA or gDNA that came from T cells, B-cell-depleted T cells, or PBMCs.

One Seattle source followed patients from active infection through their disease course. In the source study's methods: How many nucleated cells were present was estimated from reference gene primer amplification. Using immunoSEQ multiplex PCR, the repertoire was profiled, and TCRdb retains in-frame clones only, with some absent. V and J calls and clone size follow that table, whereas D and trimming were derived from the DNA. The table lists 150,000 or so clones, approximately 85% of them singletons. This CDR3 has 11 residues. Germline lookup yields CDR1 MDHEN and CDR2 SYDVKM. Trimming took 5 bases from V and 8 from J, leaving 9 bases between them.

This receptor was taken from a woman aged 55-70 years with COVID-19, enrolled during active disease. The chain employs TRBV28 and TRBJ1-2; a possible D gene is TRBD1 (5 bases). The sample taken for sequencing was peripheral blood. The CDR3 region is CASSAGWGYTF. DNA for the CDR3: TGTGCCAGCAGTGCAGGGTGGGGCTACACCTTC.